This T cell receptor (beta chain) stems from a study of T-cell memory formation after mild COVID-19. This CDR3 contains 15 residues. Germline V gene data show CDR1 as LNHNV and CDR2 as YYDKDF (reference sequence). J gave up 1 base and V 2 bases, and 4 bases lay outside the gene matches. Study-level points and caveats: Day 15 to 85 contracting clones showed balanced CD4/CD8; day 15 to 37 expanders favored CD4+. Shrinking CD4+ clones were chiefly CM and EM; CD8+ ones were chiefly EMRA.

Constant-segment-primed 5'RACE gave TCR alpha and TCR beta cDNA libraries with sample barcodes and UMIs. Each CDR3 protein gets one entry after TCRdb re-called the 5' RACE reads with MiXCR. Here the sample spans 55,000 to 65,000 distinct CDR3 sequences, over 7.5% being singletons. A few counts support this clonotype. Its specificity is not known. The TCR was taken from a man aged 18 to 30 who had mild COVID-19 (a few samples of this study predate the infection). Cell type and time point are not known. The V call is TRBV15, the J call TRBJ1-1; the match to TRBD1 covers 7 bases. The sequenced sample consisted of PBMCs or a T cell subset sorted from them (not recorded which). CDR3 region: CATSRRDSSNTEAFF. In DNA form, the CDR3 reads TGTGCCACCAGCAGACGGGACAGCTCGAACACTGAAGCTTTCTTT.